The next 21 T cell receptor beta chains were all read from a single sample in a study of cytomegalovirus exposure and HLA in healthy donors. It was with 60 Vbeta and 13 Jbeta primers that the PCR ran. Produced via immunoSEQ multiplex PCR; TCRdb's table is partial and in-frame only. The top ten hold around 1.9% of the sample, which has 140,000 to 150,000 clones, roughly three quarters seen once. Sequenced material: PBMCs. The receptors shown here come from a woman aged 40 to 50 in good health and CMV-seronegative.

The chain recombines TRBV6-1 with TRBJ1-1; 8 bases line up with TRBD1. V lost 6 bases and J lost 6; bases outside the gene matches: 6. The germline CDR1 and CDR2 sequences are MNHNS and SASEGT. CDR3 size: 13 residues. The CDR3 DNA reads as TGTGCCAGCAGCTCGGGACAGGAAGCTGAAGCTTTCTTT. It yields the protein CASSSGQEAEAFF.

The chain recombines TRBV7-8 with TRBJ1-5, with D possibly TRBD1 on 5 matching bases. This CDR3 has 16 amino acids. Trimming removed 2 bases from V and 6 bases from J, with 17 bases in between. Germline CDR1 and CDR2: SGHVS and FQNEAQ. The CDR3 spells CASSLTRQPEGQPQHF. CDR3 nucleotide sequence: TGTGCCAGCAGCTTAACAAGACAGCCGGAGGGTCAGCCCCAGCATTTT. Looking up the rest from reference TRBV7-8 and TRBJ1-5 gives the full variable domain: GAGVSQSPRYKVAKRGQDVALRCDPISGHVSLFWYQQALGQGPEFLTYFQNEAQLDKSGLPSDRFFAERPEGSVSTLKIQRTQQEDSAVYLCASSLTRQPEGQPQHFGDGTRLSIL.

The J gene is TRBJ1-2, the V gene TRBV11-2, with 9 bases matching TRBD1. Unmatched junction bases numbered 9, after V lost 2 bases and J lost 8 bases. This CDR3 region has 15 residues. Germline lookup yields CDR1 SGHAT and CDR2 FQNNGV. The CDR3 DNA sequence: TGTGCCAGCAGCTTACTGGGGACAGGGTCGAAGGGCTACACCTTC. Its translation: CASSLLGTGSKGYTF.

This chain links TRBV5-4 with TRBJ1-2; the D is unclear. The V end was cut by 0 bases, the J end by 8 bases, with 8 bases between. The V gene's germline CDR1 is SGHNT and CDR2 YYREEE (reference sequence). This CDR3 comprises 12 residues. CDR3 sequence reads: CASSLAKEGYTF. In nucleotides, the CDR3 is TGTGCCAGCAGCTTGGCCAAGGAGGGCTACACCTTC.

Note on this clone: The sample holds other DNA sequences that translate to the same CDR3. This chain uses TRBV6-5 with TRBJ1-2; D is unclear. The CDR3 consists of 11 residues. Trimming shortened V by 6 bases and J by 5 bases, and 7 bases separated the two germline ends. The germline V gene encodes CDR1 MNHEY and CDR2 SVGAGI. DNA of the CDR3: TGTGCCAGCAGCTCCCGTTATGGCTACACCTTC. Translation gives CASSSRYGYTF.

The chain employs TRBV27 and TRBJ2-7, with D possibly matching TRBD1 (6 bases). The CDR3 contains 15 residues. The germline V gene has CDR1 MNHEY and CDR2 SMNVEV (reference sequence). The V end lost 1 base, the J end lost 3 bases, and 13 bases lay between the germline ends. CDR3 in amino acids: CASSLLGGTVYEQYF. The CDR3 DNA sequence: TGTGCCAGCAGTTTATTAGGGGGAACAGTCTACGAGCAGTACTTC.

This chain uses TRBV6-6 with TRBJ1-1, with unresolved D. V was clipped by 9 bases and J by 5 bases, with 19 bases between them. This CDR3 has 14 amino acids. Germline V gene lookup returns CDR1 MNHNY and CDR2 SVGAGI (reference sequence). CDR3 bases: TGTGCCAGTCAAACGGGGTCGGGGTTAACTGAAGCTTTCTTT. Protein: CASQTGSGLTEAFF.

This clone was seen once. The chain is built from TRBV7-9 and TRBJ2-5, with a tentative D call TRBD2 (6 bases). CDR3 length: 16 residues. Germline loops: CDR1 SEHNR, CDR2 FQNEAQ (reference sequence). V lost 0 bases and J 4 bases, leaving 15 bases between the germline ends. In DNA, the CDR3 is TGTGCCAGCAGCTTAGCCATGGGACTGGGATCAGAGACCCAGTACTTC. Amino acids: CASSLAMGLGSETQYF.

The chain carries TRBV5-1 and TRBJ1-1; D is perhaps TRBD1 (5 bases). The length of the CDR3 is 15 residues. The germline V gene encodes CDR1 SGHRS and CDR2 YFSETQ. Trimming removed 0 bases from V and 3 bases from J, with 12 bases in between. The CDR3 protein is CASSLGQGGDTEAFF. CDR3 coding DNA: TGCGCCAGCAGCTTGGGGCAGGGAGGGGACACTGAAGCTTTCTTT.

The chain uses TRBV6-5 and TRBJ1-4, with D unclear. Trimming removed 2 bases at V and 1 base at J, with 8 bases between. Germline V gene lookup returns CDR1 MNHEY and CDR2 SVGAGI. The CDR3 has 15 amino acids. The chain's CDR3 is CASSYDGETNEKLFF. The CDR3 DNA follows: TGTGCCAGCAGTTACGACGGAGAAACTAATGAAAAACTGTTTTTT.

The CDR3 DNA reads TGTGCCAGCAGTCCCCTCGACAGGGGTGGTCAGCCCCAGCATTTT. This encodes CASSPLDRGGQPQHF. The genes are TRBV27 and TRBJ1-5; 8 bases line up with TRBD1. The CDR3 is made up of 15 amino acids. Germline V gene lookup returns CDR1 MNHEY and CDR2 SMNVEV (reference sequence). V was clipped by 5 bases and J by 6 bases; unmatched bases: 9.

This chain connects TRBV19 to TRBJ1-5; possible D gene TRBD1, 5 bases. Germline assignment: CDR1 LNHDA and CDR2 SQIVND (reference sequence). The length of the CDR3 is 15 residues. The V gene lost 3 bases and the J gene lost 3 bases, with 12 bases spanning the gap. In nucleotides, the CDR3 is TGTGCCAGTAGTATTCCGACAGCTTCCAATCAGCCCCAGCATTTT. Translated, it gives CASSIPTASNQPQHF.

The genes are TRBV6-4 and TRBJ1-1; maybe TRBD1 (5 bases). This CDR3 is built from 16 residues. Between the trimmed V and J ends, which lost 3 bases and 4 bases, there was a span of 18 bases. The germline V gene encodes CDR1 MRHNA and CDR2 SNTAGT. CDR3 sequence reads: CASSEGWGREATEAFF. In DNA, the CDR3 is TGTGCCAGCAGTGAGGGTTGGGGCCGGGAGGCCACTGAAGCTTTCTTT.

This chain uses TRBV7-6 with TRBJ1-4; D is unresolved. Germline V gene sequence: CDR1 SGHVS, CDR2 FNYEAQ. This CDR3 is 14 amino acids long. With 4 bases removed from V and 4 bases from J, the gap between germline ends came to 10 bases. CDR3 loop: CASSSQVVNEKLFF. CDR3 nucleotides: TGTGCCAGCAGCTCGCAGGTTGTTAATGAAAAACTGTTTTTT.

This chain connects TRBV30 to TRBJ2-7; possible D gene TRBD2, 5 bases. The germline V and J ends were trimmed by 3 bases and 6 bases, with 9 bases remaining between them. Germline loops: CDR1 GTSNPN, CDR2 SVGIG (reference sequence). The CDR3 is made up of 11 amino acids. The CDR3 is CAWRRAAEQYF. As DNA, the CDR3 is TGTGCCTGGAGGAGGGCGGCCGAGCAGTACTTC. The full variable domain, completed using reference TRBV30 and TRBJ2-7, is SQTIHQWPATLVQPVGSPLSLECTVEGTSNPNLYWYRQAAGRGLQLLFYSVGIGQISSEVPQNLSASRPQDRQFILSSKKLLLSDSGFYLCAWRRAAEQYFGPGTRLTVT.

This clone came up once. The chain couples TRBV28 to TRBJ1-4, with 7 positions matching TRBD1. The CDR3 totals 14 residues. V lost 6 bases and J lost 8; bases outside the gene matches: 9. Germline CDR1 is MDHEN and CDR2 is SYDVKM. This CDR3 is CASSLQGLREKLFF. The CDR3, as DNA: TGTGCCAGCAGCCTACAGGGGTTGAGGGAAAAACTGTTTTTT. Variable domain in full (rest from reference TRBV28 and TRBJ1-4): DVKVTQSSRYLVKRTGEKVFLECVQDMDHENMFWYRQDPGLGLRLIYFSYDVKMKEKGDIPEGYSVSREKKERFSLILESASTNQTSMYLCASSLQGLREKLFFGSGTQLSVL.

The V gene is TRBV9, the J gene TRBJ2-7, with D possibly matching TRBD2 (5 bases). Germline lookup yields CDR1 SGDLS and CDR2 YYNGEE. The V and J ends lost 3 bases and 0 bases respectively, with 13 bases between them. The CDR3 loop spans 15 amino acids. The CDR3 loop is CASSAGILSSYEQYF. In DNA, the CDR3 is TGTGCCAGCAGCGCCGGGATTCTAAGCTCCTACGAGCAGTACTTC.

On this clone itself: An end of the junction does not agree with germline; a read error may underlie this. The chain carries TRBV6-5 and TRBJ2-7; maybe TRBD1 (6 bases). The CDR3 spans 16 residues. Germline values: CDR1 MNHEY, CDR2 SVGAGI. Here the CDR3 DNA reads TGTGCCCGCAGTTTCACACCCACAGGGTACCCCTACGAGCAGTACTTC. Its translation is CARSFTPTGYPYEQYF.

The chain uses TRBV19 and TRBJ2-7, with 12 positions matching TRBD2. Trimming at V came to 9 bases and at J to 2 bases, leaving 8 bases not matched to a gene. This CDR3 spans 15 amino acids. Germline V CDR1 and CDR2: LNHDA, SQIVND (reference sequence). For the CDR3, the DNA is TGTGCCAGCACACCGGGACTAGCGGGTCCCTACGAGCAGTACTTC. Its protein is CASTPGLAGPYEQYF.

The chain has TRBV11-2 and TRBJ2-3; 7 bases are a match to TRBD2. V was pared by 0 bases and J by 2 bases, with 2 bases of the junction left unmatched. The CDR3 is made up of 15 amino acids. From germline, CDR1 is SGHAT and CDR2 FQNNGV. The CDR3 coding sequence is TGTGCCAGCAGCTTAGACGGGACTACCACAGATACGCAGTATTTT. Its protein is CASSLDGTTTDTQYF.

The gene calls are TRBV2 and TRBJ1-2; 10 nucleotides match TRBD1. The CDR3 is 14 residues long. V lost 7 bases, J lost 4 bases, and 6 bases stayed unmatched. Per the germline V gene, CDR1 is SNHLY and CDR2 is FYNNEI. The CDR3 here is CASIEGQGTYGYTF. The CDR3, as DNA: TGTGCCAGCATTGAGGGACAGGGGACCTATGGCTACACCTTC.